A single sample is the source of the 14 T cell receptor beta chains below, sequenced in a study of blood T cell repertoires in COVID-19. Assay used: immunoSEQ multiplex PCR; TCRdb lists only in-frame clones, some missing. The sample lists 150,000 to 200,000 clones, around 87% occurring once. Sequencing was carried out using peripheral blood. Receptors originate from a man aged 18 to 30 with active or convalescent COVID-19.

V is TRBV15 and J is TRBJ2-2, with TRBD1 matching 7 bases. This CDR3 is built from 17 residues. V gave up 3 bases and J gave up 5 bases; unmatched junction bases: 12. Germline CDR1 and CDR2: LNHNV and YYDKDF (reference sequence). The DNA of the CDR3 is TGTGCCACCAGCAGGACAGGGCTGGGTTTAAGGACCGGGGAGCTGTTTTTT. Encoded protein: CATSRTGLGLRTGELFF.

The V call is TRBV9, the J call TRBJ2-5; no clear D gene. V gave up 3 bases and J gave up 0 bases, with 6 bases separating them. Per the germline V gene, CDR1 is SGDLS and CDR2 is YYNGEE. CDR3 size: 13 residues. The CDR3 coding sequence is TGTGCCAGCAGCGCCCAGTACCAAGAGACCCAGTACTTC. As protein: CASSAQYQETQYF.

V is TRBV7-6 and J is TRBJ2-5; TRBD2 agrees at 13 bases. Per germline, CDR1 SGHVS and CDR2 FNYEAQ. CDR3 length: 16 residues. The ends lost 3 bases at V and 2 bases at J; junction bases unmatched: 3. CDR3 sequence: CASSLGLAGSQETQYF. The CDR3 region has the DNA TGTGCCAGCAGCTTGGGACTAGCGGGATCACAAGAGACCCAGTACTTC. The full variable domain, completed using reference TRBV7-6 and TRBJ2-5, is GAGVSQSPRYKVTKRGQDVALRCDPISGHVSLYWYRQALGQGPEFLTYFNYEAQQDKSGLPNDRFSAERPEGSISTLTIQRTEQRDSAMYRCASSLGLAGSQETQYFGPGTRLLVL.

The chain recombines TRBV5-6 with TRBJ2-1, with TRBD1 identical over 10 bases. The CDR3 sequence is 15 residues long. V was pared by 4 bases and J by 4 bases, with 5 bases of the junction left unmatched. CDR1 SGHDT and CDR2 YYEEEE come from the germline V gene. DNA for the CDR3: TGTGCCAGCAGCCTGGGGACAGGGGTTTACAATGAGCAGTTCTTC. It yields the protein CASSLGTGVYNEQFF.

V is TRBV12-3 or TRBV12-4 and J is TRBJ1-5, with D unclear. The V end lost 4 bases, the J end lost 6 bases, and 4 bases lay between the germline ends. CDR3 length equals 11 residues. In DNA, the CDR3 is TGTGCCAGCAGTTATAGTCAGCCCCAGCATTTT. This gives the protein CASSYSQPQHF.

This clone was seen a single time. This chain uses TRBV5-5 with TRBJ1-3; D is uncertain. The ends were cut back, 4 bases at V and 0 bases at J, with 14 bases in the middle. Germline V gene sequence: CDR1 SGHKS, CDR2 YYEKEE (reference sequence). The CDR3 totals 16 residues. The CDR3: CASSDFRHRSGNTIYF. For the CDR3, the DNA is TGTGCCAGCAGCGACTTTAGGCACCGCTCTGGAAACACCATATATTTT.

The chain carries TRBV6-2 or TRBV6-3 and TRBJ1-1; TRBD1 agrees at 7 bases. Germline-derived CDR1 and CDR2 are MNHEY and SVGEGT. The CDR3 spans 17 residues. Trimming cost V 6 bases and J 3 bases; bases outside gene matches: 16. CDR3 in DNA: TGTGCCAGCAGCCCAGGGGGGGGGCGAAACCGGGACACTGAAGCTTTCTTT. This codes for CASSPGGGRNRDTEAFF.

CDR3 nucleotide sequence: TGTGCCAGCAGTGAAGGGGGGACAGGGGACTTCTGGGAGACCCAGTACTTC. Protein: CASSEGGTGDFWETQYF. The V and J genes are TRBV6-1 and TRBJ2-5, with 10 nucleotides matching TRBD1. Germline values: CDR1 MNHNS, CDR2 SASEGT. Germline trimming cut 1 base from V and 5 bases from J; bases unmatched to any gene: 10. CDR3 size: 17 residues.

The rearrangement joins TRBV14 to TRBJ2-3, with 11 bases fitting TRBD1. Per the germline V gene, CDR1 is SGHDN and CDR2 is FVKESK. V shed 4 bases and J 3 bases; nucleotides not matched to a gene: 3. The CDR3 is made up of 15 amino acids. The CDR3: CASSRTGGRTDTQYF. CDR3 nucleotides: TGTGCCAGCAGCCGGACAGGGGGCCGGACAGATACGCAGTATTTT. Full variable domain (missing parts from reference TRBV14 and TRBJ2-3): EAGVTQFPSHSVIEKGQTVTLRCDPISGHDNLYWYRRVMGKEIKFLLHFVKESKQDESGMPNNRFLAERTGGTYSTLKVQPAELEDSGVYFCASSRTGGRTDTQYFGPGTRLTVL.

The V call is TRBV30, the J call TRBJ2-3, with D maybe TRBD2 (5 bases). The germline V gene encodes CDR1 GTSNPN and CDR2 SVGIG (reference sequence). The CDR3 is 14 amino acids. With 4 bases removed from V and 0 bases from J, the gap between germline ends came to 11 bases. CDR3: CAWMGWTSTDTQYF. In DNA form, the CDR3 reads TGTGCCTGGATGGGCTGGACTAGCACAGATACGCAGTATTTT.

This rearrangement joins TRBV29-1 to TRBJ1-2, with D perhaps TRBD1 (5 bases). The CDR3 consists of 13 residues. From germline, CDR1 is SQVTM and CDR2 ANQGSEA. The ends were cut back, 4 bases at V and 2 bases at J, with 11 bases in the middle. CDR3 DNA: TGCAGCGTTGGCGCAGGGCTAAACTATGGCTACACCTTC. The encoded protein is CSVGAGLNYGYTF.

This chain joins TRBV24-1 and TRBJ1-2; a possible D gene is TRBD1 (5 bases). The CDR3 consists of 13 residues. Looked up from germline, CDR1 is KGHDR and CDR2 is SFDVKD. Trimming stripped 7 bases from V and 6 bases from J, with 14 bases between. CDR3 in DNA: TGTGCCACCAGGGGGGGACGGAGCGATGGCTACACCTTC. Its translation: CATRGGRSDGYTF.

This clone was seen once. V and J are TRBV7-2 and TRBJ1-1, with a possible D match to TRBD1 (5 bases). CDR1 is SGHTA and CDR2 is FQGNSA in the germline V gene. Trimming removed 6 bases at V and 1 base at J, with 9 bases between. CDR3 length equals 13 residues. CDR3 in amino acids: CASRSGTNTEAFF. The CDR3 nucleotides read TGTGCCAGCAGGAGCGGGACGAACACTGAAGCTTTCTTT.

The rearrangement joins TRBV19 to TRBJ1-2, with unresolved D. The CDR3 spans 12 residues. The V end lost 7 bases, the J end lost 0 bases, and 6 bases lay between the germline ends. CDR1 is LNHDA and CDR2 is SQIVND in the germline V gene (reference sequence). The DNA of the CDR3 is TGTGCCAGTACCGTTACTAACTATGGCTACACCTTC. Protein sequence: CASTVTNYGYTF.